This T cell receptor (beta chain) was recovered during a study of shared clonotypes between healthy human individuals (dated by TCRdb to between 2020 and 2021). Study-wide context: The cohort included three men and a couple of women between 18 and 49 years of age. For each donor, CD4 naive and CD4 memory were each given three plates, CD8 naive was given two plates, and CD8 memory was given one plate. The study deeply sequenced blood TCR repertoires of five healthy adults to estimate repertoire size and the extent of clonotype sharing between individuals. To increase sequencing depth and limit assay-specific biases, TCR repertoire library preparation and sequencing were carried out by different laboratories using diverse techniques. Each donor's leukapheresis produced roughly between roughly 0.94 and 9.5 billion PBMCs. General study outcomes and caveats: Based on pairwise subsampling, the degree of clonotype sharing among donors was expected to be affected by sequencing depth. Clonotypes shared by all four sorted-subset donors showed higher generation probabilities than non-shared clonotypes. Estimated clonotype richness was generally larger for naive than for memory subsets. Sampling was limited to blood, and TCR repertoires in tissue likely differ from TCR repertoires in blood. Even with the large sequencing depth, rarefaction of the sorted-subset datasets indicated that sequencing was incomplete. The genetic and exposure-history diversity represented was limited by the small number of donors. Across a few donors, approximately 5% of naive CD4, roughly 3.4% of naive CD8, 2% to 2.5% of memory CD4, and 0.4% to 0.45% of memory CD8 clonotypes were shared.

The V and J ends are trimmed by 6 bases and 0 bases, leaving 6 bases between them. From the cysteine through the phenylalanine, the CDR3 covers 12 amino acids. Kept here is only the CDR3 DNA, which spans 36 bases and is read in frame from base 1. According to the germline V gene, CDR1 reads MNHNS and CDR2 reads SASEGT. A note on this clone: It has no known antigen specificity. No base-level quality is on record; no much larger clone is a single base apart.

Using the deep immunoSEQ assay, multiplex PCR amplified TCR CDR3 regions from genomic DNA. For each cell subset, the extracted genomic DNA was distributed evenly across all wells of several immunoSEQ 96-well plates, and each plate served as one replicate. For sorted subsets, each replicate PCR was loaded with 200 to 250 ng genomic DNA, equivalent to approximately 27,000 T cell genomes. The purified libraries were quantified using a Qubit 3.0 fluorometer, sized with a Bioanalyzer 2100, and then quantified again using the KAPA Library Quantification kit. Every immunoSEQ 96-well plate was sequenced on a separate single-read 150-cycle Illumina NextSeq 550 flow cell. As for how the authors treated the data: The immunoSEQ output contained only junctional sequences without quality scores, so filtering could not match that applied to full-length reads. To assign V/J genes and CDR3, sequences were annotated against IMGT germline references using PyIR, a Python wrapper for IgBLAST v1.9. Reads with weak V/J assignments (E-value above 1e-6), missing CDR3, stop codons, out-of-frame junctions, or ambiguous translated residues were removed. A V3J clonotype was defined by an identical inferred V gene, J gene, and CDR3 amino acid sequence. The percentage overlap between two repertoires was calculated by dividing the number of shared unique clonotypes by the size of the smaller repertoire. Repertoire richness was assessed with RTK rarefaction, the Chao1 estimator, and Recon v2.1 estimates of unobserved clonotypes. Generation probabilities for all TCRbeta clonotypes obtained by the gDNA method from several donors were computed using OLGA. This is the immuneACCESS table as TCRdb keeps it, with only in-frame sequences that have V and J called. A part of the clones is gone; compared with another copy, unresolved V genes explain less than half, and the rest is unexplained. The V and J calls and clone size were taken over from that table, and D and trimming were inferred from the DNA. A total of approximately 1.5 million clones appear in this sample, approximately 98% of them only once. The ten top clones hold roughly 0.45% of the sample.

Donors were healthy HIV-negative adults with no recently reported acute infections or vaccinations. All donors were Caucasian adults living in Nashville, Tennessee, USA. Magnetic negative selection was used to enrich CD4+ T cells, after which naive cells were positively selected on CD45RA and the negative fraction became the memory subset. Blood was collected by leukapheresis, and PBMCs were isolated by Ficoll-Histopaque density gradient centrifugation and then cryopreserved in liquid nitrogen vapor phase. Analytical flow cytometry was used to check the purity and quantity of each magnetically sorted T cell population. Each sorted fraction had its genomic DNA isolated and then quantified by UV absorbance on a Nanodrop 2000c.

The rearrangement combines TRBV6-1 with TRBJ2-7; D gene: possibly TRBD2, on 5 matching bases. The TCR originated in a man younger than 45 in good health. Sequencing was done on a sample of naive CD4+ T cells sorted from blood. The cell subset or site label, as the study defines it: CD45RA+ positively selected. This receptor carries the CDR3 CASSGISYEQYF. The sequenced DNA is TGTGCCAGCAGCGGGATCTCCTACGAGCAGTACTTC.